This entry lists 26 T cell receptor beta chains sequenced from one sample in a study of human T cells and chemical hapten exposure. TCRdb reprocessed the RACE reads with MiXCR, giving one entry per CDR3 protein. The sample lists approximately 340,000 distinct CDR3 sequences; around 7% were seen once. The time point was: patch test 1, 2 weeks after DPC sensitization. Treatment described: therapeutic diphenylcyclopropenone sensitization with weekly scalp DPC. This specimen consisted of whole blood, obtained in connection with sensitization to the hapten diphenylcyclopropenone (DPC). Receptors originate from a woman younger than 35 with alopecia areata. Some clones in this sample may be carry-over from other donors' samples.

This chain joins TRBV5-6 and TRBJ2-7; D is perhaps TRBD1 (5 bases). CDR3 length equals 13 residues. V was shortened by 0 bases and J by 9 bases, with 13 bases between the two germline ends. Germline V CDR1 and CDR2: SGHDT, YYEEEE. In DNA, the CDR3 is TGTGCCAGCAGCTTGGGACAGCTAGATGGGCAGTACTTC. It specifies CASSLGQLDGQYF. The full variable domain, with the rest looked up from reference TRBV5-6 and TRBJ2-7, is DAGVTQSPTHLIKTRGQQVTLRCSPKSGHDTVSWYQQALGQGPQFIFQYYEEEERQRGNFPDRFSGHQFPNYSSELNVNALLLGDSALYLCASSLGQLDGQYFGPGTRLTVT.

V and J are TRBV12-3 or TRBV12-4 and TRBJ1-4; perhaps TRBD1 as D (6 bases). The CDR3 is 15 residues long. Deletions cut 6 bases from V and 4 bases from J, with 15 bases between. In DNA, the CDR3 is TGTGCCAGCAGAAACCAGACAGGACTTAATGAAAAACTGTTTTTT. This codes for CASRNQTGLNEKLFF.

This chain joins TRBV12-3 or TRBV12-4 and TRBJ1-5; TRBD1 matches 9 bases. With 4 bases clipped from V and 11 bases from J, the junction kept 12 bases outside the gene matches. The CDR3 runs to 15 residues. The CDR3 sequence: CASSSGTGTRGAQHF. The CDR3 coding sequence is TGTGCCAGCAGTTCCGGGACAGGGACTCGAGGGGCCCAGCATTTT.

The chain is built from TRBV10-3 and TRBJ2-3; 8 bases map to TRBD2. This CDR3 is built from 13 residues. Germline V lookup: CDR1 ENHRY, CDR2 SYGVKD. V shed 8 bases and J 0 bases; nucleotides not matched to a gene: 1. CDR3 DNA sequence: TGTGCCATCGCGGGGGGAAGCACAGATACGCAGTATTTT. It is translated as CAIAGGSTDTQYF.

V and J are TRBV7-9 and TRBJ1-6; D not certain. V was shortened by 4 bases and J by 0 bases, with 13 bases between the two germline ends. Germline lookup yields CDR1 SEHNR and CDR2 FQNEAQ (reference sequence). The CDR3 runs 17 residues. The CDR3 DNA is TGTGCCAGCAGCTCACAGCCTATTAGCTCCTATAATTCACCCCTCCACTTT. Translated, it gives CASSSQPISSYNSPLHF.

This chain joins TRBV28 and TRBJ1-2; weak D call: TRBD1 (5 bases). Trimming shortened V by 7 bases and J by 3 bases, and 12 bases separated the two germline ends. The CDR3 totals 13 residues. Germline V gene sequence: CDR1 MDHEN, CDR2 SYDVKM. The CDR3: CASTPPGDYGYTF. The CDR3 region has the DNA TGTGCCAGCACCCCACCGGGGGACTATGGCTACACCTTC.

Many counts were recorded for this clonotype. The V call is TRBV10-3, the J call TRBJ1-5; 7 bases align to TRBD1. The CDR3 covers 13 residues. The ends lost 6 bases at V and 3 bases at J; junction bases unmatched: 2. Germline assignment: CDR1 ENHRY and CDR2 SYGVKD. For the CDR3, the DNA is TGTGCCATCAGGGGACAGATCAATCAGCCCCAGCATTTT. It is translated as CAIRGQINQPQHF.

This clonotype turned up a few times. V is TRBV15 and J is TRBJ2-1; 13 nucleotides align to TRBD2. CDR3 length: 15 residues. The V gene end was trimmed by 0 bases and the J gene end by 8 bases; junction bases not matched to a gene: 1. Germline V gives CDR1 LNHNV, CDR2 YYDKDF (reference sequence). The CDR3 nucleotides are TGTGCCACCAGCAGAGATACTAGCGGGGGGGATGAGCAGTTCTTC. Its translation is CATSRDTSGGDEQFF.

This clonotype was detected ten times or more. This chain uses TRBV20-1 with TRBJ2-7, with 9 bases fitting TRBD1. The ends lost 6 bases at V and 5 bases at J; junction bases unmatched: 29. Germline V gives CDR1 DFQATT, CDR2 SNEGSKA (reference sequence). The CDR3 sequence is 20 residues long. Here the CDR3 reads CSAHGDGLGETGGLFDEQYF. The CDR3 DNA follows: TGCAGTGCCCACGGGGATGGGCTCGGAGAGACAGGGGGATTGTTTGACGAGCAGTACTTC.

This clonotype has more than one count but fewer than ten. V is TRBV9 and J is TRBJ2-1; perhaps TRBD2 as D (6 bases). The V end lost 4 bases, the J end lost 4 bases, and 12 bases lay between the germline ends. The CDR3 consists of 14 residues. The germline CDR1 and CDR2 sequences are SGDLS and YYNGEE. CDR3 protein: CASSPREWYNEQFF. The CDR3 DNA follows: TGTGCCAGCAGCCCCCGGGAGTGGTACAATGAGCAGTTCTTC. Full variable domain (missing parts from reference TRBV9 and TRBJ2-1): DSGVTQTPKHLITATGQRVTLRCSPRSGDLSVYWYQQSLDQGLQFLIQYYNGEERAKGNILERFSAQQFPDLHSELNLSSLELGDSALYFCASSPREWYNEQFFGPGTRLTVL.

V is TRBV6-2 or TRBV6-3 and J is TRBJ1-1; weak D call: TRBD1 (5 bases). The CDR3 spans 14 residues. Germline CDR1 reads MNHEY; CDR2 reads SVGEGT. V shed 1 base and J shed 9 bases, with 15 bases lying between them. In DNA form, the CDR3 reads TGTGCCAGCAGTTACTGGGGCAGGGACGGTAAAGCTTTCTTT. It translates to CASSYWGRDGKAFF.

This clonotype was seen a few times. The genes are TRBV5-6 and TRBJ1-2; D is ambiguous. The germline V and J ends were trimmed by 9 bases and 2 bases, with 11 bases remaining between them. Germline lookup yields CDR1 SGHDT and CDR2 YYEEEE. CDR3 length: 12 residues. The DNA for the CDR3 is TGTGCCACTACGGCTTTCAACTATGGCTACACCTTC. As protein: CATTAFNYGYTF.

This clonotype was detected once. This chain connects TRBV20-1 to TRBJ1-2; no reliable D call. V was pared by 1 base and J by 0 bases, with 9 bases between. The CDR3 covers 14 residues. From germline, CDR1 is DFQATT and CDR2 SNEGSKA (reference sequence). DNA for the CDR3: TGCAGTGCTAGAGTTAAGCCCCCTAACTATGGCTACACCTTC. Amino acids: CSARVKPPNYGYTF.

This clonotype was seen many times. CDR3 in DNA: TGCAGCGTTGAAGCCCAGGGGGTCGGGACTGAAGCTTTCTTT. This gives the protein CSVEAQGVGTEAFF. The rearrangement uses TRBV29-1 and TRBJ1-1; 7 bases fit TRBD1. V shed 1 base, J shed 5 bases, and the junction held 7 bases outside the gene matches. The CDR3 loop spans 14 amino acids. CDR1 SQVTM and CDR2 ANQGSEA come from the germline V gene.

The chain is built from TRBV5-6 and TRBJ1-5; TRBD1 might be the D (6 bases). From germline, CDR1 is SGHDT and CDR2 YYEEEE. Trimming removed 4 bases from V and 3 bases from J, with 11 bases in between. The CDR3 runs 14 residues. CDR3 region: CASSTGLLNQPQHF. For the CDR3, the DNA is TGTGCCAGCAGCACAGGGTTACTCAATCAGCCCCAGCATTTT.

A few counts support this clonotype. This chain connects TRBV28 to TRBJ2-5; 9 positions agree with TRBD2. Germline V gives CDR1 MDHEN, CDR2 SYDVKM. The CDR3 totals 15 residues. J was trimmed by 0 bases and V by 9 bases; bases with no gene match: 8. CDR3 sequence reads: CARQRGDRHQETQYF. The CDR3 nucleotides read TGTGCCAGACAGCGGGGGGACCGACACCAAGAGACCCAGTACTTC.

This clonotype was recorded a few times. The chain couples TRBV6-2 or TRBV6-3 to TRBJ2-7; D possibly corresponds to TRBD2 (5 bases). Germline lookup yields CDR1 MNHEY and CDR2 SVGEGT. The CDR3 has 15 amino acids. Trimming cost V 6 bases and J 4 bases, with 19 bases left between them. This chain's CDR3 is CASSPTLERAYEQYF. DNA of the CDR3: TGTGCCAGCAGCCCGACACTAGAGAGGGCGTACGAGCAGTACTTC.

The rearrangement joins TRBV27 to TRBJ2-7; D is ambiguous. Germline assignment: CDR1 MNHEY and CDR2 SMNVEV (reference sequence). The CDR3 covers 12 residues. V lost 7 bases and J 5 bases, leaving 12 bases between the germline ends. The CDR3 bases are TGTGCCAGCACCTCCCCGTCGGACGAGCAGTACTTC. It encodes CASTSPSDEQYF.

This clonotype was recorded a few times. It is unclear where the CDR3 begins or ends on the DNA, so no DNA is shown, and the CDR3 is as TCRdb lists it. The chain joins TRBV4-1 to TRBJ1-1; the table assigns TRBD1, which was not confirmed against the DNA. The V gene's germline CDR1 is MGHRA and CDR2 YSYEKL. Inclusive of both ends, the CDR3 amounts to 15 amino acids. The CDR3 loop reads CASSFGAGGPTEAFF.

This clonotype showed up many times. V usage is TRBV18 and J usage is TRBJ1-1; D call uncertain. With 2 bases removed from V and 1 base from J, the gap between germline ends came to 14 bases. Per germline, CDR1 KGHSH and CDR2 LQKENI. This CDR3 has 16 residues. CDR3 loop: CASSPVAALRNTEAFF. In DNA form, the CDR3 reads TGTGCCAGCTCACCAGTGGCAGCTCTTCGGAACACTGAAGCTTTCTTT.

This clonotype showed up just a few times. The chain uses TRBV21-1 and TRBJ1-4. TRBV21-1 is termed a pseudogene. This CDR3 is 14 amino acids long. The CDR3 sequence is CASSPGPKYEKLFF. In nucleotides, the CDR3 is TGTGCCAGCAGCCCTGGACCGAAGTATGAAAAACTGTTTTTT.

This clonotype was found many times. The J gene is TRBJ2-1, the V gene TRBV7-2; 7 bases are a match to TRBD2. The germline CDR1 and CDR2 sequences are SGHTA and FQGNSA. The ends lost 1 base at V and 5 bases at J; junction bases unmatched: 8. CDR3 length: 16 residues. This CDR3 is CASSLGAGRVHNEQFF. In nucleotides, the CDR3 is TGTGCCAGCAGCTTAGGAGCGGGGAGGGTCCACAATGAGCAGTTCTTC. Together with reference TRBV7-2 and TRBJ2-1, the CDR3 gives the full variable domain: GAGVSQSPSNKVTEKGKDVELRCDPISGHTALYWYRQSLGQGLEFLIYFQGNSAPDKSGLPSDRFSAERTGGSVSTLTIQRTQQEDSAVYLCASSLGAGRVHNEQFFGPGTRLTVL.

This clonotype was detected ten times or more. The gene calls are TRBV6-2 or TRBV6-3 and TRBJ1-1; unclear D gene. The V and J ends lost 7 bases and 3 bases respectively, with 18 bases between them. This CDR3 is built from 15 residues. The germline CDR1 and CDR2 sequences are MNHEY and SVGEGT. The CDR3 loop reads CASTSIKEKYTEAFF. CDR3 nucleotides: TGTGCCAGCACCAGTATTAAGGAGAAATACACTGAAGCTTTCTTT.

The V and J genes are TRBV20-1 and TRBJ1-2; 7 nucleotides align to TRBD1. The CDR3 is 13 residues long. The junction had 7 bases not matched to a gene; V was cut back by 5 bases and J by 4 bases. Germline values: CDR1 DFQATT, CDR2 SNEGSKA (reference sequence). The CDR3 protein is CSAPTGVLYGYTF. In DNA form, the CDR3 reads TGCAGTGCTCCAACAGGGGTCCTCTATGGCTACACCTTC.

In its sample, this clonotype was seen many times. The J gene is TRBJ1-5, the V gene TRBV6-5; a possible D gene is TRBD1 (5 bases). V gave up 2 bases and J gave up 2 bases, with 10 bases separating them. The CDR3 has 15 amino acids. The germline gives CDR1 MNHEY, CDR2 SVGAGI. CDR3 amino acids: CASSYDGGGNQPQHF. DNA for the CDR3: TGTGCCAGCAGTTACGACGGGGGGGGCAATCAGCCCCAGCATTTT.

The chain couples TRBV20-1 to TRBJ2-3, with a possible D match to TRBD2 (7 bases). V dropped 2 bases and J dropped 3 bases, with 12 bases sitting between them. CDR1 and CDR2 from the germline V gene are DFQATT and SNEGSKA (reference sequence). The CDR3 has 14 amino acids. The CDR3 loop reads CSARWGGATDTQYF. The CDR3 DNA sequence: TGCAGTGCTAGATGGGGGGGGGCGACAGATACGCAGTATTTT.